A selection of T cell receptor beta chains follows, all from one sample in a study of OX40 agonist ivuxolimab in advanced cancers. The data were produced by immunoSEQ multiplex PCR, yet TCRdb's version contains in-frame clones alone and is incomplete. Of about 77,000 clones listed, about 83% are singletons. Material: CD4+ or CD8+ T cells sorted from blood, obtained in a trial of the OX40 agonist ivuxolimab. The receptors come from an adult with an advanced solid tumor such as melanoma, head and neck, liver or kidney cancer. Each CDR3 is given with its conserved first and last residue.

TRBV5-6	TRBJ1-5	CASRSRGVRNQPQHF
TRBV5-8	TRBJ2-5	CASSLEGQTKTQYF
TRBV5-1	TRBJ2-2	CASSLAGRTGTGELFF
TRBV4-3	TRBJ2-1	CASSPSPYMGGIYNEQFF
TRBV30	TRBJ2-7	CAWSASDSAEQYF
TRBV19	TRBJ1-1	CASTNPNPSTEAFF
TRBV5-1	TRBJ1-6	CASSGRTGTENSPLHF
TRBV27	TRBJ1-2	CASSRSGGNYGYTF
TRBV5-4	TRBJ1-2	CASSREGLKLGYTF
TRBV28	TRBJ1-2	CASSAGRTGDYGYTF
TRBV23-1	TRBJ2-2	CASSHTLTGGDTGELFF
TRBV5-4	TRBJ2-1	CASEIAGGRGEQFF
TRBV19	TRBJ1-1	CASSLYRNTEAFF
TRBV14	TRBJ1-2	CASSVGQNYGYTF
TRBV5-1	TRBJ1-2	CASSPLISYGYTF
TRBV6-1	TRBJ2-5	CASSRRQGDWETQYF
TRBV11-2	TRBJ1-3	CASSPLGRVLSGNTIYF
TRBV19	TRBJ1-1	CASSTQGRRGGTEAFF
TRBV28	TRBJ1-1	CASRLDGTEAFF
TRBV7-2	TRBJ2-5	CASSPHSQGETQYF
TRBV5-6	TRBJ2-7	CASFPYGGFTYEQYF
TRBV5-6	TRBJ2-7	CASSSLGSGGQYEQYF
TRBV7-2	TRBJ1-3	CASSPGLSSGNTIYF
TRBV2	TRBJ2-7	CASRDDGGEQYF
TRBV12-5	TRBJ1-1	CASGLWTGGYTEAFF
TRBV7-2	TRBJ2-7	CASSIPGQGTYEQYF
TRBV21-1	TRBJ2-2	CASSKGPSGRPTGELFF
TRBV7-8	TRBJ1-2	CASSLVQGAKGYTF
TRBV10-3	TRBJ2-6	CAISDTGTGANVLTF
TRBV4-1	TRBJ2-5	CASSPRNVGLGQETQYF
TRBV6-5	TRBJ2-7	CASRGYSYEQYF
TRBV9	TRBJ1-4	CASSVGAGTTNEKLFF
TRBV10-3	TRBJ2-6	CATNDIAGSSGANVLTF
TRBV11-1	TRBJ2-1	CASTPRGYNEQFF
TRBV7-3	TRBJ2-2	CASSPSHPGRGGELFF
TRBV5-1	TRBJ2-7	CASSLYRGTYEQYF
TRBV11-2	TRBJ1-4	CASSRGGNEKLFF
TRBV6-5	TRBJ1-2	CASSYSGTAYGYTF
TRBV6-1	TRBJ2-2	CASNQGPGELFF
TRBV4-1	TRBJ2-3	CASSQGTTRMADTQYF
TRBV2	TRBJ2-5	CASTLKRAEETQYF
TRBV18	TRBJ2-5	CASSLSQETQYF
TRBV9	TRBJ1-2	CASSAGNWDPGNYGYTF
TRBV7-2	TRBJ1-5	CASSLMASGFGSNQPQHF
TRBV10-3	TRBJ2-1	CAISPAGGDNEQFF
TRBV30	TRBJ2-7	CAWSGLAGNEQYF
TRBV19	TRBJ1-1	CASSIDRSGAEAFF
TRBV19	TRBJ2-1	CASSISHKYNEQFF
TRBV7-6	TRBJ1-3	CASSVLSSGNTIYF
TRBV29-1	TRBJ2-7	CSGIAGTGGYEQYF
TRBV11-2	TRBJ2-7	CASSLRTSGSREQYF
TRBV30	TRBJ1-5	CAWNPAGASNQPQHF
TRBV6-1	TRBJ1-2	CASTNPGHYGYTF